The 26 T cell receptor beta chains in this list originate from one sample, sequenced in a study of cytomegalovirus exposure and HLA in healthy donors. The protocol was immunoSEQ multiplex PCR, while the TCRdb copy is restricted to in-frame clones and leaves out a portion. The sample records about 50,000 clones, 93% being singletons. Sequencing input: PBMCs. These receptors came from a young woman in good health and CMV-seropositive.

The chain combines TRBV5-1 with TRBJ2-2, with 9 bases aligning to TRBD1. The CDR3 runs to 13 residues. The germline gives CDR1 SGHRS, CDR2 YFSETQ. After removal of 4 bases from V and 5 bases from J, the junction contained 0 bases not matched to a gene. CDR3 protein: CASSGTGTGELFF. CDR3 bases: TGCGCCAGCAGCGGGACAGGGACCGGGGAGCTGTTTTTT.

The chain uses TRBV7-6 and TRBJ1-4, with TRBD1 identical over 7 bases. Unmatched junction bases numbered 7, after V lost 5 bases and J lost 7 bases. Germline V gene data show CDR1 as SGHVS and CDR2 as FNYEAQ. The CDR3 sequence is 14 residues long. CDR3 in amino acids: CASSPLTGPEKLFF. The CDR3 nucleotides are TGTGCCAGCAGCCCACTGACAGGGCCTGAAAAACTGTTTTTT.

The table lists this clone with a count of one. The genes are TRBV5-5 and TRBJ2-1, with 13 bases identical to TRBD2. Germline-derived CDR1 and CDR2 are SGHKS and YYEKEE (reference sequence). V was clipped by 4 bases and J by 4 bases; unmatched bases: 8. The CDR3 consists of 17 residues. The CDR3 DNA reads TGTGCCAGCAGCCCACCTCGACTAGCGGGGGGATACAATGAGCAGTTCTTC. It translates to CASSPPRLAGGYNEQFF. The variable domain in full, completed from reference TRBV5-5 and TRBJ2-1, reads DAGVTQSPTHLIKTRGQQVTLRCSPISGHKSVSWYQQVLGQGPQFIFQYYEKEERGRGNFPDRFSARQFPNYSSELNVNALLLGDSALYLCASSPPRLAGGYNEQFFGPGTRLTVL.

The rearrangement uses TRBV9 and TRBJ2-2; D is perhaps TRBD1 (5 bases). Per germline, CDR1 SGDLS and CDR2 YYNGEE. Trimming pared 0 bases from V and 3 bases from J, leaving 9 bases between. The length of the CDR3 is 15 residues. CDR3 DNA: TGTGCCAGCAGCGTAGTCTCAGGGCACACCGGGGAGCTGTTTTTT. It translates to CASSVVSGHTGELFF.

This chain joins TRBV18 and TRBJ2-1, with D possibly being TRBD1 (6 bases). The V end was cut by 4 bases, the J end by 6 bases, with 16 bases between. From germline, CDR1 is KGHSH and CDR2 LQKENI. There are 15 residues in the CDR3. CDR3 in amino acids: CASSRLTGLGNEQFF. Here the CDR3 DNA reads TGTGCCAGCTCACGACTTACAGGGTTGGGCAATGAGCAGTTCTTC. Variable domain in full (rest from reference TRBV18 and TRBJ2-1): NAGVMQNPRHLVRRRGQEARLRCSPMKGHSHVYWYRQLPEEGLKFMVYLQKENIIDESGMPKERFSAEFPKEGPSILRIQQVVRGDSAAYFCASSRLTGLGNEQFFGPGTRLTVL.

In this sample, this clone turned up once. The rearrangement uses TRBV4-3 and TRBJ2-1; 8 positions match TRBD1. Germline assignment: CDR1 LGHNA and CDR2 YSLEER. After removal of 0 bases from V and 9 bases from J, the junction contained 10 bases not matched to a gene. The CDR3 is 16 residues long. The CDR3: CASSQEVAGGWGEQFF. CDR3 nucleotides: TGCGCCAGCAGCCAAGAAGTCGCAGGGGGCTGGGGTGAGCAGTTCTTC.

The chain employs TRBV11-2 and TRBJ2-7; no clear D. The CDR3 runs 15 residues. From germline, CDR1 is SGHAT and CDR2 FQNNGV. Trimming took off 0 bases at V and 0 bases at J, with 9 bases between the two ends. CDR3: CASSLEFPSSYEQYF. DNA for the CDR3: TGTGCCAGCAGCTTAGAGTTTCCGAGCTCCTACGAGCAGTACTTC.

V gene TRBV14 combines with J gene TRBJ2-1, with TRBD2 matching over 9 bases. V trimming: 6 bases; J trimming: 5 bases; junction bases outside the gene matches: 8. CDR3 length: 15 residues. Germline CDR1 reads SGHDN; CDR2 reads FVKESK. The CDR3 coding sequence is TGTGCCAGCAGTCCCATCAGCGGGGGGAACAATGAGCAGTTCTTC. It specifies CASSPISGGNNEQFF.

The chain combines TRBV7-9 with TRBJ2-3, with 9 bases identical to TRBD1. Germline values: CDR1 SEHNR, CDR2 FQNEAQ (reference sequence). The V segment lost 5 bases and the J segment 5 bases; nucleotides outside the gene matches: 8. The CDR3 covers 15 residues. The CDR3 nucleotides are TGTGCCAGCAGCCTCGAAGGACAGGGGTTAGATACGCAGTATTTT. It translates to CASSLEGQGLDTQYF.

This clone was observed a single time. J is TRBJ1-6 and V is TRBV12-5; 9 nucleotides match TRBD1. The CDR3 length is 15 residues. V lost 5 bases and J lost 6; bases outside the gene matches: 5. Looked up from germline, CDR1 is LGHNT and CDR2 is FRNRAP. The CDR3 region is CASGTYRGLNSPLHF. CDR3 sequence (DNA): TGTGCTAGTGGTACCTACAGGGGGCTTAATTCACCCCTCCACTTT.

This clone was recorded a few times. V and J are TRBV13 and TRBJ1-1; no clear D gene. Looked up from germline, CDR1 is PRHDT and CDR2 is FYEKMQ (reference sequence). V lost 1 base and J lost 9, with 6 bases in between. The CDR3 spans 11 residues. The CDR3 spells CASSLEQKAFF. The CDR3 nucleotides are TGTGCCAGCAGCTTAGAACAGAAAGCTTTCTTT.

The chain carries TRBV28 and TRBJ1-1; weak D call: TRBD1 (6 bases). The germline V gene has CDR1 MDHEN and CDR2 SYDVKM. V lost 3 bases and J 4 bases, leaving 12 bases between the germline ends. CDR3 length: 14 amino acids. The CDR3 reads CASSFEGGVTEAFF. The CDR3 bases are TGTGCCAGCAGTTTCGAAGGGGGGGTCACTGAAGCTTTCTTT.

The V and J genes are TRBV9 and TRBJ1-5; no firm D call. V was shortened by 3 bases and J by 9 bases, with 10 bases between the two germline ends. The CDR3 spans 12 residues. The germline V gene encodes CDR1 SGDLS and CDR2 YYNGEE. The CDR3 DNA is TGTGCCAGCAGCGGTGGTTCCGGGCCCCAGCATTTT. Translation gives CASSGGSGPQHF.

This clone was seen only once. The chain uses TRBV9 and TRBJ2-6, with 9 nucleotides matching TRBD1. This CDR3 region has 18 residues. J gave up 0 bases and V 4 bases, and 8 bases lay outside the gene matches. Germline V gene data show CDR1 as SGDLS and CDR2 as YYNGEE. CDR3 nucleotides: TGTGCCAGCAGCCCTCGGACAGGGGAGCCCTCTGGGGCCAACGTCCTGACTTTC. Amino acids: CASSPRTGEPSGANVLTF. Using reference TRBV9 and TRBJ2-6 for the parts outside the CDR3, the full variable domain is DSGVTQTPKHLITATGQRVTLRCSPRSGDLSVYWYQQSLDQGLQFLIQYYNGEERAKGNILERFSAQQFPDLHSELNLSSLELGDSALYFCASSPRTGEPSGANVLTFGAGSRLTVL.

This clone was counted once. The CDR3 DNA reads as TGTGCCAGCGACCAGCGGACAGGATACAATGAGCAGTTCTTC. Its protein product is CASDQRTGYNEQFF. The chain combines TRBV6-6 with TRBJ2-1; 7 nucleotides agree with TRBD1. V gave up 8 bases and J gave up 4 bases; unmatched junction bases: 8. Germline V CDR1 and CDR2: MNHNY, SVGAGI (reference sequence). The CDR3 extends over 14 amino acids.

V and J are TRBV13 and TRBJ2-7, with 7 positions matching TRBD1. The germline V gene encodes CDR1 PRHDT and CDR2 FYEKMQ (reference sequence). This CDR3 contains 15 residues. V trimming: 2 bases; J trimming: 1 base; junction bases outside the gene matches: 5. CDR3 in DNA: TGTGCCAGCAGCTTATGGGACAGTCCTTCCTACGAGCAGTACTTC. It codes for CASSLWDSPSYEQYF.

V gene TRBV14 combines with J gene TRBJ1-1, with a tentative D call TRBD1 (6 bases). The ends were cut back, 4 bases at V and 6 bases at J, with 12 bases in the middle. The V gene's germline CDR1 is SGHDN and CDR2 FVKESK. The CDR3 has 13 residues. For the CDR3, the DNA is TGTGCCAGCAGCCGGAGGGGGAGGGCTGAAGCTTTCTTT. Its protein product is CASSRRGRAEAFF.

The sample holds a few counts of this clone. This sequence joins TRBV19 and TRBJ2-7; 7 nucleotides line up with TRBD1. The V segment lost 7 bases and the J segment 4 bases; nucleotides outside the gene matches: 7. Germline lookup yields CDR1 LNHDA and CDR2 SQIVND (reference sequence). The CDR3 sequence is 13 residues long. The CDR3 is CASKGTGEYEQYF. As DNA, the CDR3 is TGTGCCAGTAAAGGAACAGGGGAGTACGAGCAGTACTTC.

V gene TRBV19 combines with J gene TRBJ2-7; TRBD1 agrees at 9 bases. This CDR3 has 15 residues. Germline V gene sequence: CDR1 LNHDA, CDR2 SQIVND (reference sequence). V lost 4 bases, J lost 7 bases, and 11 bases stayed unmatched. In DNA form, the CDR3 reads TGTGCCAGTAGTACACAGGGGGCGCAAACGGGGGAGCAGTACTTC. Its protein is CASSTQGAQTGEQYF. The whole variable domain, remainder taken from reference TRBV19 and TRBJ2-7, is DGGITQSPKYLFRKEGQNVTLSCEQNLNHDAMYWYRQDPGQGLRLIYYSQIVNDFQKGDIAEGYSVSREKKESFPLTVTSAQKNPTAFYLCASSTQGAQTGEQYFGPGTRLTVT.

V and J are TRBV7-6 and TRBJ2-5; 9 bases match TRBD1. The CDR3 extends over 19 amino acids. Germline CDR1 is SGHVS and CDR2 is FNYEAQ. Trimming at V came to 3 bases and at J to 1 base, leaving 15 bases not matched to a gene. In nucleotides, the CDR3 is TGTGCCAGCAGCTTTGCACCCAGAGGACAGGGGCTTAGCCAAGAGACCCAGTACTTC. Translation gives CASSFAPRGQGLSQETQYF.

The chain is built from TRBV30 and TRBJ1-6; D perhaps matches TRBD1 (6 bases). V lost 0 bases and J 8 bases, leaving 8 bases between the germline ends. Germline CDR1 GTSNPN, CDR2 SVGIG (reference sequence). This CDR3 spans 13 amino acids. The CDR3 nucleotides are TGTGCCTGGAGTGTAGGGGGGGATTCACCCCTCCACTTT. This encodes CAWSVGGDSPLHF. Full variable domain (outside the CDR3, taken from reference TRBV30 and TRBJ1-6): SQTIHQWPATLVQPVGSPLSLECTVEGTSNPNLYWYRQAAGRGLQLLFYSVGIGQISSEVPQNLSASRPQDRQFILSSKKLLLSDSGFYLCAWSVGGDSPLHFGNGTRLTVT.

This chain links TRBV19 with TRBJ1-1, with 11 bases lining up with TRBD1. Per germline, CDR1 LNHDA and CDR2 SQIVND (reference sequence). The V and J ends lost 3 bases and 1 base, in that order; junction bases with no gene match: 10. The CDR3 extends over 18 amino acids. The CDR3 coding sequence is TGTGCCAGTAGTATGCACGGACAGGGGGCTTCCGAGAACACTGAAGCTTTCTTT. Its translation is CASSMHGQGASENTEAFF.

The chain links TRBV20-1 to TRBJ1-2; TRBD1 is a possible D gene (6 bases). Trimming stripped 5 bases from V and 11 bases from J, with 12 bases between. Germline-derived CDR1 and CDR2 are DFQATT and SNEGSKA (reference sequence). This CDR3 has 10 residues. CDR3 coding DNA: TGCAGTGCTGGACAGCCGCCGTACACCTTC. Amino acid sequence: CSAGQPPYTF.

CDR3 residues: CATGGRPNEKLFF. In DNA, the CDR3 is TGTGCCACCGGAGGGAGGCCTAATGAAAAACTGTTTTTT. V gene TRBV11-2 combines with J gene TRBJ1-4; D remains unclear. Trimming took off 10 bases at V and 3 bases at J, with 12 bases between the two ends. In germline, CDR1 is SGHAT, CDR2 FQNNGV. The CDR3 loop spans 13 amino acids.

V and J are TRBV16 and TRBJ1-1, with D possibly being TRBD1 (6 bases). Germline V lookup: CDR1 KGHSY, CDR2 FQNENV. This CDR3 comprises 14 residues. Trimming pared 7 bases from V and 2 bases from J, leaving 14 bases between. CDR3 region: CASTLPGGNTEAFF. CDR3 bases: TGTGCCAGCACCCTCCCGGGGGGCAACACTGAAGCTTTCTTT.

The rearrangement uses TRBV9 and TRBJ1-1; TRBD1 agrees at 9 bases. J was trimmed by 11 bases and V by 3 bases; bases with no gene match: 5. The V gene's germline CDR1 is SGDLS and CDR2 YYNGEE. The CDR3 spans 12 residues. CDR3 sequence reads: CASSATGGEAFF. The CDR3 DNA reads as TGTGCCAGCAGCGCGACAGGGGGGGAGGCTTTCTTT. Combining the CDR3 with reference TRBV9 and TRBJ1-1 gives the whole variable domain DSGVTQTPKHLITATGQRVTLRCSPRSGDLSVYWYQQSLDQGLQFLIQYYNGEERAKGNILERFSAQQFPDLHSELNLSSLELGDSALYFCASSATGGEAFFGQGTRLTVV.